One sample yielded the 21 T cell receptor delta chains listed below, sequenced in a study of γδ T cells in repeated Plasmodium falciparum infection. TCRdb reapplied CATT to the multiplex PCR reads. The sample includes under 60,000 delta-chain clones, around 1.6% of them seen just once. Vgamma9/Vdelta2+ and Vdelta2-negative gammadelta T cells were flow-sorted from PBMC for bulk sequencing. The sample was gamma-delta T cells from blood. These receptors all stem from a pool of human donors (malaria-infected and uninfected, not separated).

This clone occurred many times. V is TRDV2 and J is TRDJ1, with 11 bases identical to TRDD3. Germline CDR1 GEAIGNYY, CDR2 EKD. J gave up 1 base and V 3 bases, and 9 bases lay outside the gene matches. The CDR3 sequence is 17 residues long. The CDR3 region is CACDSLLGDISTDKLIF. The CDR3 coding sequence is TGTGCCTGTGACTCTTTACTGGGGGATATTTCCACCGATAAACTCATCTTT.

Comments on this clone: A read error likely explains why the TCRdb protein, taken from a much larger clone, differs from this DNA's translation at residues 2 and 7; the protein shown is translated from the DNA. The genes are TRDV1 and TRDJ1, with a tentative D call TRDD3 (7 bases). The CDR3 consists of 17 residues. Germline lookup yields CDR1 TSWWSYY and CDR2 QGS. The CDR3 nucleotides read TGTTCTCTTGGGGTCCTACTTGGGATACTTTACACCGATAAACTCATCTTT. This encodes CSLGVLLGILYTDKLIF.

This clone was seen only a few times. A far larger clone is one base from this, pointing to a likely read error. Distinct nucleotide sequences in the sample also encode this CDR3. The chain combines TRDV1 with TRDJ1; 9 bases fit TRDD3. This CDR3 spans 19 amino acids. Germline CDR1 is TSWWSYY and CDR2 is QGS. The CDR3 spells CALGELVVPSLGDSDKLIF. CDR3 in DNA: TGTGCTCTTGGGGAACTAGTCGTTCCTTCGCTGGGGGATTCGGATAAGCTCATCTTT.

This clone has only a few counts. A far larger clone is one base from this, pointing to a likely read error. Distinct nucleotide sequences in the sample also encode this CDR3. V and J are TRDV1 and TRDJ1; 9 positions match TRDD3. The J gene, left out of TCRdb, was set here by checking the DNA against germline. CDR1 and CDR2 from the germline V gene are TSWWSYY and QGS. With 3 bases clipped from V and 4 bases from J, the junction kept 39 bases outside the gene matches. The CDR3 length is 26 residues. The CDR3 DNA follows: TGTGCTCTTGGGGAGCGATCCTTCCCAAAGACCCAAGTGTTACTGGGGGAATGTCGAGCGAACGATAAACTCATCTTT. This translates into CALGERSFPKTQVLLGECRANDKLIF.

This clone appeared many times. This chain uses TRDV2 with TRDJ1; 11 nucleotides agree with TRDD3. Germline V lookup: CDR1 GEAIGNYY, CDR2 EKD. With 7 bases clipped from V and 0 bases from J, the junction kept 18 bases outside the gene matches. CDR3 length equals 19 residues. The chain's CDR3 is CACEGLPTAGGYHTDKLIF. CDR3 DNA sequence: TGTGCCTGCGAAGGCCTTCCTACTGCTGGGGGATACCACACCGATAAACTCATCTTT.

A few counts support this clone. A read error likely explains why the TCRdb protein, taken from a much larger clone, differs from this DNA's translation at residue 8; the protein shown is translated from the DNA. CDR3 loop: CALGNFPALADPLYTDKLIF. DNA of the CDR3: TGTGCTCTTGGGAACTTCCCAGCACTGGCGGATCCTCTGTACACCGATAAACTCATCTTT. V is TRDV1 and J is TRDJ1; D may match TRDD2 or TRDD3 (5 bases each). The J gene, absent from TCRdb, was called here by matching the DNA to germline. Germline V gives CDR1 TSWWSYY, CDR2 QGS. Trimming pared 5 bases from V and 0 bases from J, leaving 28 bases between. This CDR3 contains 20 residues.

This clone occurred a few times. A read error is likely here: a far larger clone is one base away. The same CDR3 arises from other DNA sequences in this sample as well. The V gene is TRDV1, but the J gene lacks a call; the table's D call TRDD3 went unverified against the DNA. Germline V gene data show CDR1 as TSWWSYY and CDR2 as QGS. This CDR3 spans 17 amino acids. The CDR3 DNA is TGTGCTCTTGGGGGACCTAGCTTAGTGCCGTACACCGATAAGCTCATCTTT. Protein sequence: CALGGPSLVPYTDKLIF.

A remark on this clone: TCRdb assigns this DNA the protein of a much larger clone, which departs from its translation at residue 4; this likely reflects a read error, and the protein shown comes from translating the DNA. The chain combines TRDV2 with TRDJ3; TRDD3 agrees at 8 bases. The CDR3 runs 21 residues. Germline CDR1 and CDR2: GEAIGNYY and EKD. The CDR3 coding sequence is TGTGCCTGTGGCACCTCCCTACTGGGGGGTACCCCCTCCTGGGACACCCGACAGATGTTTTTC. It translates to CACGTSLLGGTPSWDTRQMFF.

This clone showed up many times. A read error is likely here: a far larger clone is one base away. Other DNA sequences in this sample translate to the same CDR3. The chain employs TRDV1 and TRDJ1; 12 bases are a match to TRDD3. CDR3 length: 28 residues. Germline V gene sequence: CDR1 TSWWSYY, CDR2 QGS. V gave up 0 bases and J gave up 1 base; unmatched junction bases: 36. The CDR3, as DNA: TGTGCTCTTGGGGAACTAGTCTCGAATGGCCTCGCCTCGAACACTGGGGGATACCCCCTTTGGACCACCGATAAACTCATCTTT. As protein: CALGELVSNGLASNTGGYPLWTTDKLIF.

This clone has a handful of counts. The protein given by TCRdb reflects a much larger clone and differs at residue 12 from this DNA's translation, likely from a read error; the protein shown is the DNA's translation. This chain links TRDV1 with TRDJ1; the match to TRDD3 covers 7 bases. No J segment appears in TCRdb, so it was assigned here by matching the sequence to germline. Germline V gene data show CDR1 as TSWWSYY and CDR2 as QGS. The CDR3 totals 21 residues. V lost 0 bases and J lost 2; bases outside the gene matches: 21. The CDR3 coding sequence is TGTGCTCTTGGGGAACTATTACTGTCGAGCGGGAGAACCTGGGGGACCGATAAACTCATCTTT. Its protein product is CALGELLLSSGRTWGTDKLIF.

About this clone itself: TCRdb attributes to this sequence the protein of a much larger clone, which differs from the DNA translation at residue 13; a read error is likely, and the protein displayed is translated from the DNA. This chain joins TRDV1 and TRDJ1, with D perhaps matching TRDD2 (5 bases). TCRdb is silent on the J gene; assignment here came from matching the DNA to germline. Trimming pared 7 bases from V and 7 bases from J, leaving 34 bases between. The CDR3 length is 19 residues. The germline gives CDR1 TSWWSYY, CDR2 QGS. This CDR3 reads CALASALRLGAPTAGKLIF. CDR3 DNA: TGTGCTCTTGCGTCAGCACTCCGTCTCGGGGCCCCTACTGCGGGTAAACTCATCTTT.

This clone was recorded a few times. TCRdb's entry gives the protein of a much larger clone, which mismatches this DNA's translation at residue 18, likely from a read error; the protein reported here is translated from the DNA. The J segment was not called; the V segment is TRDV1; the table calls TRDD3, which could not be checked here. The CDR3 has 20 residues. In germline, CDR1 is TSWWSYY, CDR2 QGS. CDR3 region: CALGEWISYGLGIGTDKFIF. Here the CDR3 DNA reads TGTGCTCTTGGGGAATGGATTTCCTACGGTCTGGGGATTGGTACCGATAAATTCATCTTT.

Note on this clone: The protein TCRdb lists belongs to a much larger clone and differs from this DNA's translation at residue 17, which points to a read error; the protein shown is made from the DNA. The chain uses TRDV1 and TRDJ1; TRDD3 agrees at 8 bases. Matching the DNA to germline supplied the J gene, which TCRdb does not give. CDR1 TSWWSYY and CDR2 QGS come from the germline V gene. The length of the CDR3 is 21 residues. In DNA form, the CDR3 reads TGTGCTCTTGGGGAACCCGGCCCTCCCCTGGCACCACTGGGGGCCACCTATAAACTCATCTTT. Translation: CALGEPGPPLAPLGATYKLIF.

This clone has more than one count but fewer than ten. Written as DNA, the CDR3 is TGTGCCTGTGATCCGGTCAAGAGGGGGGGATCCTTTCCTAAACTCATCTTT. Protein sequence: CACDPVKRGGSFPKLIF. J is TRDJ1 and V is TRDV2; 7 bases align to TRDD3. The J gene, absent from TCRdb, was called here by matching the DNA to germline. This CDR3 region has 17 residues. With 4 bases clipped from V and 7 bases from J, the junction kept 20 bases outside the gene matches. Germline loops: CDR1 GEAIGNYY, CDR2 EKD.

Turning to this clone: This DNA's translation differs at residue 6 from TCRdb's protein, which comes from a much larger clone; a read error is likely, and the protein shown is translated from the DNA. The chain carries TRDV3 and TRDJ1, with TRDD3 matching over 11 bases. The CDR3 covers 21 residues. Unmatched junction bases numbered 26, after V lost 1 base and J lost 4 bases. Germline V gene data show CDR1 as TVYSNPD and CDR2 as GDNSRS (reference sequence). The CDR3 DNA reads as TGTGCCTTTACTCCTCCCAATGGGATGGGGGATACGCGGGACGGTTTCGATAAACTCATCTTT. This codes for CAFTPPNGMGDTRDGFDKLIF.

Of note for this clone: A far larger clone is just one base off, so this is likely a read error. The identical CDR3 is also encoded by other nucleotide sequences in the sample. J is TRDJ3 and V is TRDV1; 11 bases match TRDD3. The CDR3 consists of 22 residues. From germline, CDR1 is TSWWSYY and CDR2 QGS. The CDR3 bases are TGCGCTCTTGGGGAACGGGAGTACTGGGGGATAAGTAGCTCCTGGGACACCCGACAGATGTTTTTC. Protein sequence: CALGEREYWGISSSWDTRQMFF.

The sample holds a few counts of this clone. TCRdb records a much larger clone's protein for this DNA, with a difference at residue 3 that likely arises from a read error; the protein given is the translation of the DNA. The chain is built from TRDV2 and TRDJ1; TRDD3 agrees at 11 bases. TCRdb is silent on the J gene; assignment here came from matching the DNA to germline. The germline CDR1 and CDR2 sequences are GEAIGNYY and EKD. The CDR3 sequence is 17 residues long. The chain's CDR3 is CARDKLGDKTNTDKLIF. The CDR3 coding sequence is TGTGCCCGTGACAAACTGGGGGATAAAACTAACACCGATAAACTCATCTTT.

This clone was observed a handful of times. For this DNA, TCRdb reports the protein of a much larger clone, which diverges at residue 17, most likely from a read error; the protein presented here is translated directly from the DNA. J is TRDJ1 and V is TRDV1, with 10 bases aligning to TRDD3. After removal of 4 bases from V and 1 base from J, the junction contained 27 bases not matched to a gene. The CDR3 is 23 amino acids. CDR1 is TSWWSYY, CDR2 QGS, per germline. In nucleotides, the CDR3 is TGTGCTCTTGGGGCACGGGAGTACTGGGGGATTAGAACTACCTACCTCCGCACCGATAAACTCATCTTT. Translated, it gives CALGAREYWGIRTTYLRTDKLIF.

Judged by abundance, this clone is medium-sized. The gene calls are TRDV2 and TRDJ1, with 10 bases matching TRDD3. Germline V CDR1 and CDR2: GEAIGNYY, EKD. This CDR3 region has 17 residues. V dropped 0 bases and J dropped 0; count of bases not matched to a gene: 6. CDR3: CACDTVPTGGYTDKLIF. The CDR3 nucleotides are TGTGCCTGTGACACCGTCCCTACTGGGGGATACACCGATAAACTCATCTTT.

In its sample, this clone was seen a few times. The protein TCRdb gives is from a much larger clone and does not agree with this DNA's translation at residue 11, likely a read error; the protein shown here comes from the DNA. V gene TRDV2 combines with J gene TRDJ1; the match to TRDD3 covers 10 bases. The J gene was missing in TCRdb and was found by matching the end of the DNA to germline. CDR3 size: 19 residues. Trimming took 3 bases from V and 0 from J; bases not matched to a gene: 15. Looked up from germline, CDR1 is GEAIGNYY and CDR2 is EKD. The chain's CDR3 is CACDRLLLGDGQYTDKLIF. CDR3 sequence (DNA): TGTGCCTGTGACCGACTTTTACTGGGGGATGGACAGTACACCGATAAACTCATCTTT.

Notes on this clone: A far larger clone is off by one base, so a read error is likely. This CDR3 is also generated by other DNA sequences in the sample. This chain joins TRDV3 and TRDJ1; 12 bases match TRDD3. The J gene was not available in TCRdb and was assigned here by matching the DNA to germline segments. J lost 3 bases, V lost 4 bases, and 12 bases had no gene match. CDR1 is TVYSNPD and CDR2 is GDNSRS in the germline V gene (reference sequence). The CDR3 is 16 amino acids. The CDR3 region is CASGPYWGIQPDKLIF. The CDR3, as DNA: TGTGCCTCGGGGCCGTACTGGGGGATACAACCCGATAAACTCATCTTT.